The 17 T cell receptor beta chains reported below all come from one sample, sequenced in a study of blood T cell repertoires in COVID-19. Method: immunoSEQ multiplex PCR; TCRdb's copy keeps in-frame clones and lacks some. The table has a few hundred thousand clones, 75% to 85% seen once. Sequencing was done on a sample of peripheral blood. Source of these receptors: a man aged 50-59 years with active or convalescent COVID-19.

The count of this clone is one. This rearrangement joins TRBV6-5 to TRBJ2-2; the D gene is possibly TRBD1 (6 bases). Trimming took off 10 bases at V and 0 bases at J, with 12 bases between the two ends. There are 14 residues in the CDR3. Germline loops: CDR1 MNHEY, CDR2 SVGAGI. The CDR3 loop reads CATRWGPNTGELFF. CDR3 bases: TGTGCCACCCGGTGGGGGCCGAACACCGGGGAGCTGTTTTTT.

This clone was picked up a small number of times. CDR3 nucleotide sequence: TGTGCCAGCAGCCCTCAGACAGGGGACAATCAGCCCCAGCATTTT. Translating it yields CASSPQTGDNQPQHF. The genes are TRBV7-2 and TRBJ1-5; 8 bases are a match to TRBD1. Trimming cost V 5 bases and J 3 bases; bases outside gene matches: 6. The CDR3 covers 15 residues. Germline V gives CDR1 SGHTA, CDR2 FQGNSA.

The chain combines TRBV3-1 (or the pseudogene TRBV3-2) with TRBJ2-7; D remains ambiguous. Trimming took off 3 bases at V and 3 bases at J, with 3 bases between the two ends. Germline CDR1 and CDR2: LGHDT and YNNKEL (reference sequence). The CDR3 totals 11 residues. The CDR3, as DNA: TGTGCCAGCAGCCACGTCTACGAGCAGTACTTC. It is translated as CASSHVYEQYF.

The chain joins TRBV30 to TRBJ2-5; 14 bases are a match to TRBD2. Germline trimming cut 2 bases from V and 5 bases from J; bases unmatched to any gene: 7. Germline loops: CDR1 GTSNPN, CDR2 SVGIG (reference sequence). The CDR3 has 16 residues. CDR3 sequence: CAWSPGTSGSRETQYF. CDR3 DNA sequence: TGTGCCTGGAGTCCCGGGACTAGCGGGAGTCGGGAGACCCAGTACTTC. Full variable domain (missing parts from reference TRBV30 and TRBJ2-5): SQTIHQWPATLVQPVGSPLSLECTVEGTSNPNLYWYRQAAGRGLQLLFYSVGIGQISSEVPQNLSASRPQDRQFILSSKKLLLSDSGFYLCAWSPGTSGSRETQYFGPGTRLLVL.

This chain uses TRBV27 with TRBJ1-2; TRBD1 aligns across 7 bases. V was pared by 4 bases and J by 4 bases, with 3 bases of the junction left unmatched. This CDR3 spans 13 amino acids. Germline CDR1 reads MNHEY; CDR2 reads SMNVEV (reference sequence). The CDR3 DNA is TGTGCCAGCAGTTCCGGGACAGTCTATGGCTACACCTTC. It translates to CASSSGTVYGYTF.

V is TRBV12-3 or TRBV12-4 and J is TRBJ2-1; 7 bases line up with TRBD2. J gave up 6 bases and V 6 bases, and 5 bases lay outside the gene matches. The CDR3 length is 13 residues. The DNA for the CDR3 is TGTGCCAGCAGGCTGGGACTAACCAATGAGCAGTTCTTC. Translated: CASRLGLTNEQFF.

This chain links TRBV7-9 with TRBJ1-1, with D perhaps TRBD1 (5 bases). The CDR3 consists of 13 residues. Trimming shortened V by 5 bases and J by 4 bases, and 11 bases separated the two germline ends. From germline, CDR1 is SEHNR and CDR2 FQNEAQ (reference sequence). Here the CDR3 reads CASSGGESTEAFF. The CDR3 DNA reads as TGTGCCAGCAGCGGAGGGGAGTCCACTGAAGCTTTCTTT. Drawing the rest from reference TRBV7-9 and TRBJ1-1, the complete variable domain is DTGVSQNPRHKITKRGQNVTFRCDPISEHNRLYWYRQTLGQGPEFLTYFQNEAQLEKSRLLSDRFSAERPKGSFSTLEIQRTEQGDSAMYLCASSGGESTEAFFGQGTRLTVV.

This clone was detected only once. CDR3: CASSPLGRGRNTGELFF. The CDR3 DNA follows: TGCGCCAGCAGCCCTCTCGGTAGGGGCAGGAACACCGGGGAGCTGTTTTTT. This chain uses TRBV4-1 with TRBJ2-2; tentatively, D is TRBD1 (5 bases). Per the germline V gene, CDR1 is MGHRA and CDR2 is YSYEKL. This CDR3 contains 17 residues. Trimming pared 4 bases from V and 1 base from J, leaving 16 bases between.

CDR3 protein: CASSFDPPGGTDTQYF. The CDR3 DNA follows: TGTGCCAGCAGTTTCGACCCTCCGGGGGGCACAGATACGCAGTATTTT. The V and J genes are TRBV27 and TRBJ2-3; maybe TRBD2 (6 bases). The V end lost 3 bases, the J end lost 1 base, and 14 bases lay between the germline ends. The CDR3 length is 16 residues. Germline loops: CDR1 MNHEY, CDR2 SMNVEV (reference sequence).

The CDR3 region has the DNA TGTGCCAGCAGCCCGTATATGGCCAACGTCCTGACTTTC. Translated: CASSPYMANVLTF. The V call is TRBV7-3, the J call TRBJ2-6; D not certain. Trimming removed 5 bases from V and 6 bases from J, with 8 bases in between. The CDR3 extends over 13 amino acids. Per the germline V gene, CDR1 is SGHTA and CDR2 is FQGTGA.

The chain uses TRBV27 and TRBJ2-2; TRBD1 aligns across 8 bases. The CDR3 has 17 residues. V gave up 2 bases and J gave up 8 bases; unmatched junction bases: 13. Germline V gene data show CDR1 as MNHEY and CDR2 as SMNVEV (reference sequence). Here the CDR3 DNA reads TGTGCCAGCAGTTTACCCCAGGGGGCGCTTAATCTTGGGGAGCTGTTTTTT. It encodes CASSLPQGALNLGELFF.

The chain combines TRBV30 with TRBJ1-3; 8 bases align to TRBD1. Trimming cost V 5 bases and J 5 bases; bases outside gene matches: 8. Germline assignment: CDR1 GTSNPN and CDR2 SVGIG (reference sequence). The CDR3 runs 14 residues. DNA of the CDR3: TGTGCCTGGTCCACAGGGGGATCTAGAAACACCATATATTTT. It codes for CAWSTGGSRNTIYF.

The J gene is TRBJ2-1, the V gene TRBV9, with 10 bases that match TRBD2. The V and J ends lost 3 bases and 4 bases, in that order; junction bases with no gene match: 10. CDR3 length: 17 amino acids. CDR1 is SGDLS and CDR2 is YYNGEE in the germline V gene. In DNA, the CDR3 is TGTGCCAGCAGCGCTCCCGGACTAGCGGCAGCTTACAATGAGCAGTTCTTC. Its translation is CASSAPGLAAAYNEQFF.

The chain is built from TRBV18 and TRBJ2-1, with TRBD2 identical over 15 bases. This CDR3 is 19 amino acids long. The junction had 11 bases not matched to a gene; V was cut back by 0 bases and J by 8 bases. Germline-derived CDR1 and CDR2 are KGHSH and LQKENI. The CDR3 is CASSPPNKQGTSGRHEQFF. The CDR3 nucleotides are TGTGCCAGCTCACCACCGAATAAACAGGGGACTAGCGGGAGGCATGAGCAGTTCTTC.

The chain carries TRBV6-2 or TRBV6-3 and TRBJ2-5; TRBD2 agrees at 8 bases. CDR1 and CDR2 (germline): MNHEY, SVGEGT. CDR3 size: 12 residues. The V and J ends lost 7 bases and 5 bases, in that order; junction bases with no gene match: 3. CDR3 sequence (DNA): TGTGCCAGCACCCCGGGGGGGGAGACCCAGTACTTC. Its translation: CASTPGGETQYF.

The chain links TRBV28 to TRBJ2-3; 10 bases line up with TRBD2. CDR1 is MDHEN, CDR2 SYDVKM, per germline. Unmatched junction bases numbered 15, after V lost 3 bases and J lost 6 bases. The CDR3 consists of 18 residues. The CDR3 nucleotides are TGTGCCAGCAGTTTGATTAGCGGGAGGTTAAACGAGGGGGATACGCAGTATTTT. It yields the protein CASSLISGRLNEGDTQYF. The variable domain in full, with the rest retrieved from reference TRBV28 and TRBJ2-3, is DVKVTQSSRYLVKRTGEKVFLECVQDMDHENMFWYRQDPGLGLRLIYFSYDVKMKEKGDIPEGYSVSREKKERFSLILESASTNQTSMYLCASSLISGRLNEGDTQYFGPGTRLTVL.

The sample holds one count of this clone. The V call is TRBV7-2, the J call TRBJ2-1; 7 positions match TRBD2. Unmatched junction bases numbered 4, after V lost 4 bases and J lost 7 bases. The length of the CDR3 is 13 residues. CDR1 and CDR2 (germline): SGHTA, FQGNSA. The CDR3 nucleotides are TGTGCCAGCAGCTGGGGGGGGAGGAATGAGCAGTTCTTC. It is translated as CASSWGGRNEQFF.